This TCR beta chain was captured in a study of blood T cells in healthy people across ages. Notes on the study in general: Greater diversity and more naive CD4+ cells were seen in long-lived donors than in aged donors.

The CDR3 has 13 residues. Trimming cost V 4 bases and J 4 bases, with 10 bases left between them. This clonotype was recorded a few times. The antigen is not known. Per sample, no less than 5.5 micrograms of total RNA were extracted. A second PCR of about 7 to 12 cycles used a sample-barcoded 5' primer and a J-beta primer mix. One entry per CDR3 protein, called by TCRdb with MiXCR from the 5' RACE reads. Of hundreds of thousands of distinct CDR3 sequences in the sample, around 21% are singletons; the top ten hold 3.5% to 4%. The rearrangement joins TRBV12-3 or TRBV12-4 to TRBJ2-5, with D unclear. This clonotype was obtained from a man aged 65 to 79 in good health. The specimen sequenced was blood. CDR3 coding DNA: TGTGCCAGCAGTTCTTCCGATGGAGAGACCCAGTACTTC. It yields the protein CASSSSDGETQYF.